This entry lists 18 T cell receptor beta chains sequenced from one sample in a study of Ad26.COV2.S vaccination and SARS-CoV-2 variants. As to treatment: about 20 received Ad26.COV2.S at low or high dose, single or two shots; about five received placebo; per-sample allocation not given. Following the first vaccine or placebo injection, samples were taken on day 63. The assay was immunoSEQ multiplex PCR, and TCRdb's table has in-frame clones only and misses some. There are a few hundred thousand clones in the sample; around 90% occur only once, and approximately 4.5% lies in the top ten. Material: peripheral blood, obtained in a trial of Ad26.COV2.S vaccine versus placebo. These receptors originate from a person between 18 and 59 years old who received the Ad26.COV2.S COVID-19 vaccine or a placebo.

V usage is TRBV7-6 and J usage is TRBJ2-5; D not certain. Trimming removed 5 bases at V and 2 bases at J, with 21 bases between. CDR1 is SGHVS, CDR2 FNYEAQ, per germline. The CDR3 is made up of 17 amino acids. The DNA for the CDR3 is TGTGCCAGCAGCACCCAAGAGGTGGATCGAAAGCAAGAGACCCAGTACTTC. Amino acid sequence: CASSTQEVDRKQETQYF.

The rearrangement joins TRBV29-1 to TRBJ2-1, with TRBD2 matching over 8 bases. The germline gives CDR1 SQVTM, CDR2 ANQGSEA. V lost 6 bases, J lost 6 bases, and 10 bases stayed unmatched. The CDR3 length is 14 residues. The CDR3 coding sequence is TGCAGCGTGACCCCGGGACTAGTGGCCAATGAGCAGTTCTTC. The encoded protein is CSVTPGLVANEQFF.

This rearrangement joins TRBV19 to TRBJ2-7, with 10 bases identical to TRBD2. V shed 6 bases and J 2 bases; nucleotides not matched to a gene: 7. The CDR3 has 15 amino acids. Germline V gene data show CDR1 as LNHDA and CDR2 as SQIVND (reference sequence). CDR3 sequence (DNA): TGTGCCAGTAGCCGAGGACTAGCGGAAACCTACGAGCAGTACTTC. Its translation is CASSRGLAETYEQYF.

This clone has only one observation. CDR3 DNA: TGTGCCTGGAGTGTACAGGCAGGGGATCGTTCACCCCTCCACTTT. Amino acid sequence: CAWSVQAGDRSPLHF. This rearrangement joins TRBV30 to TRBJ1-6; possibly TRBD1 for D (6 bases). Trimming took 0 bases from V and 9 from J, leaving 15 bases between them. This CDR3 has 15 residues. Germline-derived CDR1 and CDR2 are GTSNPN and SVGIG (reference sequence).

CDR3 sequence (DNA): TGTGCCAGCAGTTTACCTAGCGGGATGGGAGCCAAAAACATTCAGTACTTC. It yields the protein CASSLPSGMGAKNIQYF. The V gene is TRBV28, the J gene TRBJ2-4; 9 nucleotides line up with TRBD2. The V gene end was trimmed by 2 bases and the J gene end by 0 bases; junction bases not matched to a gene: 5. The CDR3 length is 17 residues. The germline V gene has CDR1 MDHEN and CDR2 SYDVKM.

The CDR3 here is CAISDPRQGFIQPQHF. CDR3 DNA sequence: TGTGCCATCAGTGATCCCAGACAGGGGTTTATTCAGCCCCAGCATTTT. The V and J genes are TRBV10-3 and TRBJ1-5; the match to TRBD1 covers 8 bases. The CDR3 covers 16 residues. Germline V gene sequence: CDR1 ENHRY, CDR2 SYGVKD. V trimming: 3 bases; J trimming: 6 bases; junction bases outside the gene matches: 10.

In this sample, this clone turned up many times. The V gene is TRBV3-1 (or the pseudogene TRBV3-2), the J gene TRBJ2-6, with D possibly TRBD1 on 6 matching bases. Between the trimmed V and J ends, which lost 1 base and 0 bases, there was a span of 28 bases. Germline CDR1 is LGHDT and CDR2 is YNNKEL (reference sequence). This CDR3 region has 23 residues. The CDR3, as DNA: TGTGCCAGCAGCCAAGCGCTGCCCCCCGCACAGGGTAGGTTAAGCTCTGGGGCCAACGTCCTGACTTTC. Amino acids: CASSQALPPAQGRLSSGANVLTF.

CDR3 sequence: CSVVDRESYNEQFF. CDR3 coding DNA: TGCAGCGTTGTGGACAGGGAGTCCTACAATGAGCAGTTCTTC. The chain recombines TRBV29-1 with TRBJ2-1; 8 nucleotides match TRBD1. Germline CDR1 and CDR2: SQVTM and ANQGSEA. V gave up 4 bases and J gave up 1 base; unmatched junction bases: 3. This CDR3 is built from 14 residues.

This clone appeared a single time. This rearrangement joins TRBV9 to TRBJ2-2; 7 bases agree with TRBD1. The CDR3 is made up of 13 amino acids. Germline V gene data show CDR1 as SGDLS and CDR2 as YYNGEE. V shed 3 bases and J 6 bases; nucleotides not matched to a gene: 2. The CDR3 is CASSGQGAGELFF. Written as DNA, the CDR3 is TGTGCCAGCAGCGGCCAGGGGGCCGGGGAGCTGTTTTTT.

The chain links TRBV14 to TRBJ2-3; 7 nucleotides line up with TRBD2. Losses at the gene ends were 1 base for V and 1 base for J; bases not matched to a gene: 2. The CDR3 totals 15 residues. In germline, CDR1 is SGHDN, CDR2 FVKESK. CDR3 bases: TGTGCCAGCAGCCAAGCGCTAGCGGGCACAGATACGCAGTATTTT. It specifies CASSQALAGTDTQYF.

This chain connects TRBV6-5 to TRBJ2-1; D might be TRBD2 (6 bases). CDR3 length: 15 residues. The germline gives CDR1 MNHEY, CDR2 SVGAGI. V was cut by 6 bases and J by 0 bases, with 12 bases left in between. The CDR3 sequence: CASRLAGSSYNEQFF. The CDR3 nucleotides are TGTGCCAGCAGGCTCGCGGGGAGCTCCTACAATGAGCAGTTCTTC.

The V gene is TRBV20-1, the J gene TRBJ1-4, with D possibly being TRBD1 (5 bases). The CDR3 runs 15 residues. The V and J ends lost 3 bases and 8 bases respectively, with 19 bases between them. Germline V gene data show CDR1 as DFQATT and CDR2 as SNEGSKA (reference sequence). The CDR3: CSASGREGWGEKLFF. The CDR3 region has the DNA TGCAGTGCTAGTGGCAGGGAAGGGTGGGGAGAAAAACTGTTTTTT.

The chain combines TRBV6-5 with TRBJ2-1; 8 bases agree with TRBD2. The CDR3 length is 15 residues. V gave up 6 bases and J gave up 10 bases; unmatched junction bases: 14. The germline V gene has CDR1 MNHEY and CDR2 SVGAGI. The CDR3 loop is CASRRGTSGVGEQFF. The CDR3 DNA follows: TGTGCCAGCAGACGAGGAACTAGCGGTGTCGGAGAGCAGTTCTTC.

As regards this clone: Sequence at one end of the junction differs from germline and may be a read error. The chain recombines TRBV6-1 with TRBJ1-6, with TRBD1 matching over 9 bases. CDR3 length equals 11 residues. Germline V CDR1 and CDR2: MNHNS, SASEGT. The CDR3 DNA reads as TGTGCCAGCACAGACAGGGGGGATTTGAACTTT. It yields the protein CASTDRGDLNF.

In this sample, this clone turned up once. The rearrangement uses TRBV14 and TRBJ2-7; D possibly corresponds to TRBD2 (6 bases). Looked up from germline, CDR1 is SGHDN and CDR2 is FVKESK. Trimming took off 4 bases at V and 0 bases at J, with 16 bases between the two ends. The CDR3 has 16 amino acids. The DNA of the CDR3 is TGTGCCAGCAGCCCCCTCGGGAGTTCAAACTCCTACGAGCAGTACTTC. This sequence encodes CASSPLGSSNSYEQYF.

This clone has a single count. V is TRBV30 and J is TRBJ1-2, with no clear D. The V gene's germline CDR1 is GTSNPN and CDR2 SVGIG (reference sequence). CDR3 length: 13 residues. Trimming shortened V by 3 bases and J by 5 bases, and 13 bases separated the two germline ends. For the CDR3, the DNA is TGTGCCTGGAGAGGGTCGCAGGATTATGGCTACACCTTC. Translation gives CAWRGSQDYGYTF.

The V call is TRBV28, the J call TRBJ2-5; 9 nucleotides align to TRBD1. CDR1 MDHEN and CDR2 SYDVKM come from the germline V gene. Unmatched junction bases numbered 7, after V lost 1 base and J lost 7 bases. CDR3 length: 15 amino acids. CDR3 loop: CASSLSGTGMRTQYF. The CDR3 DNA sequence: TGTGCCAGCAGTTTATCTGGGACAGGGATGAGGACCCAGTACTTC.

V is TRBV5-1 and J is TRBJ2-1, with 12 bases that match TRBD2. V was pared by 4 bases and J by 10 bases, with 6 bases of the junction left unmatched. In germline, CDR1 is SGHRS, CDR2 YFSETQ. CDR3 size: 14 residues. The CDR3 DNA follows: TGCGCCAGCAGCGCGGGACTAGCGGGCTTCGAGCAGTTCTTC. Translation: CASSAGLAGFEQFF.